Listed here is a single TCR beta chain. Its target is not known. V was shortened by 5 bases and J by 2 bases, with 14 bases between the two germline ends. CDR1 and CDR2 from the germline V gene are SGHNT and YYREEE (reference sequence). This CDR3 is built from 15 residues. Locally advanced or metastatic urothelial carcinoma affected all patients. These data are taken from a study of PD-L1 blockade in urothelial cancer. On the study more broadly: It was at some point between 2014 and 2016 that patients started atezolizumab at 1,200 mg intravenously every 3 weeks. Analyses used blood from 3 weeks (second dose) and 6 weeks after treatment start.

Whole-study results and caveats: Better survival was predicted by below-median pretreatment blood TCR clonality.

Assay: immunoSEQ multiplex PCR; the TCRdb copy retains only in-frame clones and omits some. This sample has over 50,000 clones; more than 70% occur once, and the top ten carry approximately 2.9%. The sequencing here drew on PBMCs, taken around atezolizumab (anti-PD-L1) treatment. This TCR was recovered from a man aged 50-59 years with urothelial cancer. The rearrangement links TRBV5-4 to TRBJ2-1; the D is unclear. The CDR3 loop is CASSPNPSTYNEQFF. CDR3 sequence (DNA): TGTGCCAGCAGTCCTAATCCGTCTACCTACAATGAGCAGTTCTTC.